The T cell receptor beta chain described here comes from a study of CD8 T cells in ankylosing spondylitis. This clonotype was counted many times. From the 5' RACE reads, TCRdb called clonotypes with MiXCR, one entry per CDR3 protein. This repertoire shows around 300,000 distinct CDR3 sequences, roughly 14% found once; its top ten account for roughly 1.1%. Germline V gives CDR1 SGHVS, CDR2 FNYEAQ. V lost 2 bases, J lost 6 bases, and 2 bases stayed unmatched. The CDR3 is 15 amino acids. Sequencing used blood, either unsorted or a sorted T cell fraction (not recorded which). The receptor was isolated from a male donor with ankylosing spondylitis or in good health (not recorded which). This chain joins TRBV7-6 and TRBJ1-6, with 9 bases fitting TRBD1. CDR3 DNA: TGTGCCAGCAGCTTAAGACAGGGGGGTAATTCACCCCTCCACTTT. Its protein is CASSLRQGGNSPLHF. Looking up the rest from reference TRBV7-6 and TRBJ1-6 gives the full variable domain: GAGVSQSPRYKVTKRGQDVALRCDPISGHVSLYWYRQALGQGPEFLTYFNYEAQQDKSGLPNDRFSAERPEGSISTLTIQRTEQRDSAMYRCASSLRQGGNSPLHFGNGTRLTVT.